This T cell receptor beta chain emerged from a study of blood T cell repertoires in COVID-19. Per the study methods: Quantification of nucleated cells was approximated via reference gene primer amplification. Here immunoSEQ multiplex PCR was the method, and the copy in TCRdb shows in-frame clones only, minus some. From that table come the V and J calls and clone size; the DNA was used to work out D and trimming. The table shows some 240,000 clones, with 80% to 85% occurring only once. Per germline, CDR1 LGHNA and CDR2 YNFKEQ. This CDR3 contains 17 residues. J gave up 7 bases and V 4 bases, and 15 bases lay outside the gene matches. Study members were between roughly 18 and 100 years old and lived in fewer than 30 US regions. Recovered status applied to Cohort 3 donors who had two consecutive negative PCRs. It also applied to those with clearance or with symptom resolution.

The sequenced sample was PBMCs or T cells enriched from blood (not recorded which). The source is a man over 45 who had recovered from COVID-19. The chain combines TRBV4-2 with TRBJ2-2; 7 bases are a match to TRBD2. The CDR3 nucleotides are TGTGCCAGCAGCCTTTTCTGGACTAGAAAAGAAGGCGGGGAGCTGTTTTTT. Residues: CASSLFWTRKEGGELFF.